Listed below are T cell receptor beta chains from one sample, sequenced in a study of T cells in Graves' hyperthyroidism and ophthalmopathy. Each CDR3 protein gets one entry after TCRdb re-called the multiplex PCR reads with MiXCR. The sample includes about half a million distinct CDR3 sequences, approximately 25% of them seen just once. What was sequenced was blood. Receptors originate from a woman in her twenties or thirties with Graves' ophthalmopathy. Both conserved end residues are part of each CDR3. A D gene is named only where the DNA matches it firmly. Size tells how often a clone was seen (once, few, many) or the class of an expanded clone, and some rows leave it out.

size | J | V | D | DNA | CDR3
few | TRBJ2-2 | TRBV6-1 | - | TGTGCCAGCGCCAGGGGGGAGTACACCGGGGAGCTGTTTTTT | CASARGEYTGELFF
- | TRBJ1-3 | TRBV4-3 | - | TGCGCCAGCAGCCAGGACCCATACTCTACTGGAAACACCATATATTTT | CASSQDPYSTGNTIYF
- | TRBJ1-1 | TRBV11-1 | TRBD1 | TGTGCCAGCGGACTTCAGGGGGGGAACACTGAATCTTTCTTT | CASGLQGGNTESFF
- | TRBJ2-7 | TRBV6-5 | - | TGTGCCAGCAGTTATGTCTGGGATAAAGGTTACGGGCAGTACTTC | CASSYVWDKGYGQYF
- | TRBJ1-1 | TRBV11-1 | - | TGTGCCAGCAGCTTAGCTGGACAGAGCACTGAAGCTTTCTTT | CASSLAGQSTEAFF
many | TRBJ1-2 | TRBV20-1 | - | TGCAGTGCTAGAGACCCAGGGACTGACTATGGCTACACCTTC | CSARDPGTDYGYTF
few | TRBJ1-1 | TRBV30 | - | TGTGCCTGGAGTAGGTCCTCCAACACTGAAGCTTTCTTT | CAWSRSSNTEAFF
- | TRBJ1-5 | TRBV2 | - | TGTGCCAGCAGAATCCCGTACGGGGATCAGCCCCAGCATTTT | CASRIPYGDQPQHF
many | TRBJ1-1 | TRBV5-5 | - | TGTGCCACCATGACAGACTTCTCGAACACTGAAGCTTTCTTT | CATMTDFSNTEAFF
many | TRBJ1-2 | TRBV6-1 | TRBD1 | TGTGCCTTGGGACAGGGCTCGCTTAACTTC | CALGQGSLNF
- | TRBJ1-2 | TRBV11-3 | - | TGTGCCAGCAGCTCGGGACACCCAGAGGATGGCTACACCTTC | CASSSGHPEDGYTF